The 25 T cell receptor beta chains in this list originate from one sample, sequenced in a study of blood T cells in healthy people across ages. A J-beta primer mix and a sample-barcoded 5' primer were used in a second PCR of roughly 6 to 11 cycles. TCRdb re-called the 5' RACE reads with MiXCR, one entry per CDR3 protein. The profile shows about 780,000 distinct CDR3 sequences, around half of them singletons. Material for sequencing was blood. The receptors derive from an older man in good health.

As concerns this clonotype: Relative to the germline gene, one junction end is altered; a read error may explain this. V usage is TRBV13 and J usage is TRBJ2-7, with a tentative D call TRBD1 (5 bases). Germline V CDR1 and CDR2: PRHDT, FYEKMQ (reference sequence). The CDR3 spans 15 residues. Written as DNA, the CDR3 is TGTGCCAGCAGCGAACGGACAAAACTCCCCTACAAGCAGTACTTC. Amino acids: CASSERTKLPYKQYF.

This clonotype was counted only a few times. The chain links TRBV20-1 to TRBJ2-1; 9 bases are shared with TRBD2. With V trimmed by 6 bases and J by 0 bases, 15 bases remained unmatched. The CDR3 runs to 18 residues. CDR1 DFQATT and CDR2 SNEGSKA come from the germline V gene (reference sequence). Written as DNA, the CDR3 is TGCAGTGCCGACGCGAGAGGCGGGGGGGGCACCTCCTACAATGAGCAGTTCTTC. It specifies CSADARGGGGTSYNEQFF.

V and J are TRBV20-1 and TRBJ1-2; D is unclear. V lost 0 bases to trimming and J lost 4 bases, with 18 bases between them. Germline CDR1 reads DFQATT; CDR2 reads SNEGSKA (reference sequence). The CDR3 is 16 amino acids. The CDR3 bases are TGCAGTGCTAGAGATAGAGGGAAGATACCGTCCTATGGCTACACCTTC. Translated, it gives CSARDRGKIPSYGYTF.

This chain links TRBV7-9 with TRBJ2-3; 14 nucleotides agree with TRBD2. Germline V gives CDR1 SEHNR, CDR2 FQNEAQ (reference sequence). The CDR3 covers 17 residues. J gave up 2 bases and V 6 bases, and 7 bases lay outside the gene matches. This CDR3 reads CASRPGLAGELTDTQYF. CDR3 DNA: TGTGCCAGCAGACCGGGACTAGCGGGAGAGCTCACAGATACGCAGTATTTT.

In DNA form, the CDR3 reads TGTGCCAGCAGCCCGCGACAGGGGCTGGGACTACCAAGCTCCTACGAGCAGTACTTC. This codes for CASSPRQGLGLPSSYEQYF. The chain links TRBV7-6 to TRBJ2-7; D is perhaps TRBD1 (8 bases). The CDR3 has 19 amino acids. V dropped 5 bases and J dropped 0 bases, with 26 bases sitting between them. Germline CDR1 is SGHVS and CDR2 is FNYEAQ. The complete variable domain, with remaining parts taken from reference TRBV7-6 and TRBJ2-7, reads GAGVSQSPRYKVTKRGQDVALRCDPISGHVSLYWYRQALGQGPEFLTYFNYEAQQDKSGLPNDRFSAERPEGSISTLTIQRTEQRDSAMYRCASSPRQGLGLPSSYEQYFGPGTRLTVT.

The gene calls are TRBV7-8 and TRBJ2-2, with D possibly matching TRBD2 (7 bases). With 4 bases removed from V and 2 bases from J, the gap between germline ends came to 20 bases. Germline loops: CDR1 SGHVS, CDR2 FQNEAQ. The CDR3 loop spans 18 amino acids. CDR3 DNA sequence: TGTGCCAGCAGCTCATACAAGGGAGGGGGGGCCAACACCGGGGAGCTGTTTTTT. Its protein is CASSSYKGGGANTGELFF.

The chain is built from TRBV5-1 and TRBJ2-5; 7 bases agree with TRBD2. The V and J ends lost 0 bases and 5 bases, in that order; junction bases with no gene match: 10. Germline V gene lookup returns CDR1 SGHRS and CDR2 YFSETQ. This CDR3 contains 16 residues. The CDR3 loop reads CASSLVLAEGTETQYF. The CDR3 DNA is TGCGCCAGCAGCTTGGTTCTAGCGGAGGGAACGGAGACCCAGTACTTC.

The J gene is TRBJ1-1, the V gene TRBV5-1; D not resolved. The CDR3 has 16 residues. V was cut by 6 bases and J by 4 bases, with 22 bases left in between. Germline V gene data show CDR1 as SGHRS and CDR2 as YFSETQ. Written as DNA, the CDR3 is TGCGCCAGCACCAACTTTTTGACGGAGAGGCGCACTGAAGCTTTCTTT. Translated: CASTNFLTERRTEAFF.

The gene calls are TRBV10-3 and TRBJ2-3; TRBD1 agrees at 9 bases. Unmatched junction bases numbered 3, after V lost 5 bases and J lost 3 bases. Germline CDR1 and CDR2: ENHRY and SYGVKD. The CDR3 totals 14 residues. CDR3 sequence (DNA): TGTGCCATCAGTTGGGACAGGGCGACAGATACGCAGTATTTT. Protein: CAISWDRATDTQYF.

This chain links TRBV11-3 with TRBJ2-1; 11 positions match TRBD2. This CDR3 spans 17 amino acids. V dropped 5 bases and J dropped 4; count of bases not matched to a gene: 10. Per germline, CDR1 SGHNT and CDR2 YENEEA. In DNA, the CDR3 is TGTGCCAGCAGCCCCGGGGGGACTAGCGGAGCATACAATGAGCAGTTCTTC. Residues: CASSPGGTSGAYNEQFF.

The chain uses TRBV6-5 and TRBJ2-7, with 7 positions matching TRBD1. The end of the DNA is better explained by TRBJ2-5, so the J call may be wrong. Germline CDR1 is MNHEY and CDR2 is SVGAGI. This CDR3 spans 12 amino acids. Here the CDR3 DNA reads TGTGCCAGCAGCCGACAGGGTGAGACCCAGTACTTC. Translation: CASSRQGETQYF.

The chain combines TRBV7-9 with TRBJ1-1; D unresolved. Germline V lookup: CDR1 SEHNR, CDR2 FQNEAQ (reference sequence). There are 17 residues in the CDR3. V lost 2 bases, J lost 1 base, and 17 bases lay in between. CDR3 sequence reads: CASSLQRPTAWNTEAFF. The CDR3 bases are TGTGCCAGCAGCTTACAACGTCCGACTGCTTGGAACACTGAAGCTTTCTTT. The complete variable domain, with remaining parts taken from reference TRBV7-9 and TRBJ1-1, reads DTGVSQNPRHKITKRGQNVTFRCDPISEHNRLYWYRQTLGQGPEFLTYFQNEAQLEKSRLLSDRFSAERPKGSFSTLEIQRTEQGDSAMYLCASSLQRPTAWNTEAFFGQGTRLTVV.

The rearrangement joins TRBV27 to TRBJ2-7; D is ambiguous. V was trimmed by 1 base and J by 0 bases, leaving 7 bases between them. The germline gives CDR1 MNHEY, CDR2 SMNVEV (reference sequence). The length of the CDR3 is 14 residues. For the CDR3, the DNA is TGTGCCAGCAGTTTATTTAGCTCCTCCTACGAGCAGTACTTC. This translates into CASSLFSSSYEQYF.

The chain is built from TRBV6-1 and TRBJ1-4; D remains unclear. The germline V gene has CDR1 MNHNS and CDR2 SASEGT. The CDR3 totals 18 residues. The V gene lost 4 bases and the J gene lost 0 bases, with 18 bases spanning the gap. The CDR3 here is CASSGAGPAPATNEKLFF. Here the CDR3 DNA reads TGTGCCAGCAGTGGAGCAGGTCCAGCCCCTGCAACTAATGAAAAACTGTTTTTT.

A few counts support this clonotype. This chain connects TRBV7-2 to TRBJ2-1; TRBD2 might be the D (7 bases). CDR3 length: 15 residues. Trimming took off 5 bases at V and 5 bases at J, with 16 bases between the two ends. Germline CDR1 is SGHTA and CDR2 is FQGNSA. The CDR3 reads CASSLWGGGDNEQFF. CDR3 DNA sequence: TGTGCCAGCAGCCTATGGGGGGGCGGGGACAATGAGCAGTTCTTC. The full variable domain, in which reference TRBV7-2 and TRBJ2-1 provide the parts outside the CDR3, is GAGVSQSPSNKVTEKGKDVELRCDPISGHTALYWYRQSLGQGLEFLIYFQGNSAPDKSGLPSDRFSAERTGGSVSTLTIQRTQQEDSAVYLCASSLWGGGDNEQFFGPGTRLTVL.

The chain uses TRBV9 and TRBJ2-3, with TRBD2 matching 8 bases. The CDR3 consists of 19 residues. The junction had 16 bases not matched to a gene; V was cut back by 4 bases and J by 0 bases. The V gene's germline CDR1 is SGDLS and CDR2 YYNGEE. Here the CDR3 reads CASSYKSSGRVVSTDTQYF. In nucleotides, the CDR3 is TGTGCCAGCAGCTACAAATCTAGCGGGCGAGTGGTAAGCACAGATACGCAGTATTTT.

In regard to this clonotype: Germline and junction disagree at one end, which may indicate a read error. J is TRBJ2-3 and V is TRBV5-1, with D possibly TRBD2 on 6 matching bases. The germline gives CDR1 SGHRS, CDR2 YFSETQ. The CDR3 has 13 residues. CDR3 nucleotide sequence: TGCGCCAGCCATGTCGGGGAGGCAGATGCGCAGTATTTT. Protein product: CASHVGEADAQYF. Full variable domain (missing parts from reference TRBV5-1 and TRBJ2-3): KAGVTQTPRYLIKTRGQQVTLSCSPISGHRSVSWYQQTPGQGLQFLFEYFSETQRNKGNFPGRFSGRQFSNSRSEMNVSTLELGDSALYLCASHVGEADAQYFGPGTRLTVL.

As for this clonotype: This may be a read error: a much more frequent sequence differs by one nucleotide. The chain recombines TRBV20-1 with TRBJ2-7; 8 positions agree with TRBD2. The CDR3 contains 14 residues. Germline V CDR1 and CDR2: DFQATT, SNEGSKA (reference sequence). CDR3 region: CNARDSGAVREQYF. DNA of the CDR3: TGCAATGCTAGAGATAGCGGGGCCGTCAGAGAGCAGTACTTC.

The chain carries TRBV6-2 or TRBV6-3 and TRBJ2-2, with 10 nucleotides matching TRBD2. Germline V gene data show CDR1 as MNHEY and CDR2 as SVGEGT. The CDR3 spans 16 residues. V gave up 7 bases and J gave up 4 bases; unmatched junction bases: 9. The chain's CDR3 is CASTHTSGTSTGELFF. The CDR3 nucleotides are TGTGCCAGCACCCACACTAGCGGGACGTCCACCGGGGAGCTGTTTTTT.

With respect to this clonotype: This clone may be a read error of a much larger clone one base away. This chain joins TRBV9 and TRBJ2-5; D is perhaps TRBD1 or TRBD2 (6 bases each). The CDR3 is 17 amino acids. The germline CDR1 and CDR2 sequences are SGDLS and YYNGEE. V lost 4 bases, J lost 13 bases, and 32 bases lay in between. The CDR3 protein is CASSKNFGTQGRNERYF. Written as DNA, the CDR3 is TGTGCCAGCAGCAAAAACTTCGGGACTCAGGGGCGTAATGAGCGGTACTTC.

This chain connects TRBV20-1 to TRBJ2-5, with unresolved D. The DNA end favors TRBJ2-7, so the J call may be wrong. The germline CDR1 and CDR2 sequences are DFQATT and SNEGSKA (reference sequence). This CDR3 region has 13 residues. The CDR3 protein is CSVSDPTKNEQYF. For the CDR3, the DNA is TGCAGTGTTTCGGACCCTACAAAGAACGAGCAGTACTTC.

In this sample, this clonotype turned up a few times. The rearrangement links TRBV20-1 to TRBJ2-7, with 13 bases that match TRBD2. Germline V gives CDR1 DFQATT, CDR2 SNEGSKA (reference sequence). CDR3 length: 14 residues. V shed 3 bases, J shed 6 bases, and the junction held 5 bases outside the gene matches. In DNA, the CDR3 is TGCAGTGCTAGGCCACTAGCGGGAGGGTTCGAGCAGTACTTC. It translates to CSARPLAGGFEQYF.

The chain uses TRBV20-1 and TRBJ2-5, with unresolved D. This CDR3 region has 13 residues. Per germline, CDR1 DFQATT and CDR2 SNEGSKA (reference sequence). V dropped 3 bases and J dropped 1 base, with 9 bases sitting between them. The CDR3 region is CSASPATQETQYF. In nucleotides, the CDR3 is TGCAGTGCTAGCCCAGCAACCCAAGAGACCCAGTACTTC.

In its sample, this clonotype was seen many times. The chain employs TRBV20-1 and TRBJ2-7, with 14 bases that match TRBD2. V lost 5 bases, J lost 4 bases, and 7 bases stayed unmatched. The CDR3 is 15 amino acids. Per germline, CDR1 DFQATT and CDR2 SNEGSKA (reference sequence). CDR3 coding DNA: TGCAGTGCTCGCGAAGGGACTAGCGGGAGATACGAGCAGTACTTC. It codes for CSAREGTSGRYEQYF.

This chain joins TRBV3-1 and TRBJ2-1, with D uncertain. Trimming left V 1 base short and J 7 bases short, with 14 bases between. The CDR3 is made up of 15 amino acids. Germline CDR1 LGHDT, CDR2 YNNKEL (reference sequence). The CDR3 DNA sequence: TGTGCCAGCAGCCAAGTGGCTAGTGTTGAGAATGAGCAGTTCTTC. Encoded protein: CASSQVASVENEQFF.